This T cell receptor beta chain emerged from a study of blood T cell repertoires in COVID-19. Across the whole study: Sites across the United States, Italy and Spain contributed samples from acute and convalescent COVID-19. PBMCs, B-cell-depleted T cells, or T cells provided the cDNA or gDNA that made up the material.

After removal of 1 base from V and 4 bases from J, the junction contained 10 bases not matched to a gene. CDR3 length: 17 residues. Germline V gives CDR1 SGHAT, CDR2 FQNNGV. How the authors handled the data: Reference gene primer amplification gave nucleated cell count estimates. Clones were sequenced by immunoSEQ multiplex PCR, and TCRdb holds only the in-frame ones, with some missing. V, J and clone size derive from that table, while D and trimming were established from the DNA sequence. This table has over 200,000 clones, more than 75% appearing once. The sample taken for sequencing was peripheral blood. V gene TRBV11-2 combines with J gene TRBJ2-3, with 8 bases matching TRBD2. The clonotype was recovered from a man aged 35-49 years who had recovered from COVID-19. CDR3 nucleotides: TGTGCCAGCAGCTTAGTCCCCCTAGCGGGTCCATCAGATACGCAGTATTTT. This codes for CASSLVPLAGPSDTQYF.